These T cell receptor beta chains were read from a single sample in a study of blood T cell repertoires in COVID-19. TCRdb keeps only in-frame clones here, not all; method: immunoSEQ multiplex PCR. Altogether 100,000 to 150,000 clones are present, 74% being singletons, with the ten largest covering approximately 5.7%. Sample: peripheral blood. The receptors were sampled from a man between 60 and 75 years old with acute or convalescent COVID-19. CDR3s include the opening cysteine and the closing phenylalanine or tryptophan. Fields, in order: CDR3 DNA, CDR3 protein, D gene, V gene, clone size, J gene. The D gene is left open where the match is weak. Clone size, where shown, is once, few, many, or a class for clones that have expanded.

DNA: TGTGCCAGCAGCTTAGAACACAGTTTGTCCAATGAGCAGTTCTTC; CDR3: CASSLEHSLSNEQFF; D: .; V: TRBV11-3; size: .; J: TRBJ2-1
DNA: TGTGCCAGCAGCCTGATAAGCGGATTAGATACGCAGTATTTT; CDR3: CASSLISGLDTQYF; D: .; V: TRBV5-6; size: .; J: TRBJ2-3
DNA: TGTGCCAGCAGTCTGGGCAGGTGGTTGTCTGAAGCTTTCTTT; CDR3: CASSLGRWLSEAFF; D: .; V: TRBV7-8; size: .; J: TRBJ1-1
DNA: TGTGCCAGCAGCGCTCTAGCGGCGAACACCGGGGAGCTGTTTTTT; CDR3: CASSALAANTGELFF; D: TRBD2; V: TRBV7-9; size: few; J: TRBJ2-2
DNA: TGCGCCAGCAGCTCCCAACCGGGGACAGCCACAGATACGCAGTATTTT; CDR3: CASSSQPGTATDTQYF; D: TRBD1; V: TRBV5-1; size: .; J: TRBJ2-3
DNA: TGTGCCAGCACCCTGGGACTAGCGGGGATAGATACGCAGTATTTT; CDR3: CASTLGLAGIDTQYF; D: TRBD2; V: TRBV6-5; size: .; J: TRBJ2-3
DNA: TGTGCCAGCAGTGCATGGACAGGGGGCCCCTATGGCTACACCTTC; CDR3: CASSAWTGGPYGYTF; D: TRBD1; V: TRBV27; size: .; J: TRBJ1-2
DNA: TGTGCCAGCAGTGACACCGGGATGATCGTATCTGGGGCCAACGTCCTGACTTTC; CDR3: CASSDTGMIVSGANVLTF; D: .; V: TRBV25-1; size: .; J: TRBJ2-6
DNA: TGTGCCAGCAGTTTCCTGGGGCCCGGCTACACCTTC; CDR3: CASSFLGPGYTF; D: .; V: TRBV12-3/TRBV12-4; size: .; J: TRBJ1-2
DNA: TGTGCCAGCCGGGGACTAGCGAGCTACGAGCAGTACTTC; CDR3: CASRGLASYEQYF; D: TRBD2; V: TRBV27; size: .; J: TRBJ2-7
DNA: TGTGCCAGCAGTGAAGGAGGTCAGACCCAGTACTTC; CDR3: CASSEGGQTQYF; D: .; V: TRBV6-1; size: .; J: TRBJ2-5
DNA: TGTGCCAGCAGCGCTAGCGGGAGTGGTAGGAACACCGGGGAGCTGTTTTTT; CDR3: CASSASGSGRNTGELFF; D: TRBD2; V: TRBV3-1/TRBV3-2; size: .; J: TRBJ2-2
DNA: TGTGCCAGCAGCCCCGGACAGCGAAACCACTACGAGCAGTACTTC; CDR3: CASSPGQRNHYEQYF; D: .; V: TRBV7-2; size: .; J: TRBJ2-7
DNA: TGTGCCAGTCGGCAGGGGGCTATCAATGAGCAGTTCTTC; CDR3: CASRQGAINEQFF; D: TRBD1; V: TRBV25-1; size: .; J: TRBJ2-1
DNA: TGTGCCAGCGGCCGGGACAAACTCAACTATGGCTACACCTTC; CDR3: CASGRDKLNYGYTF; D: .; V: TRBV6-5; size: .; J: TRBJ1-2
DNA: TGTGCCAGTAGTATAGTCCCCGGGACAGGGGCTTGGGAGCAGTACTTC; CDR3: CASSIVPGTGAWEQYF; D: TRBD1; V: TRBV19; size: .; J: TRBJ2-7
DNA: TGTGCCAGCTCACCGGTACCTCGGGGGAGCTCCTACGAGCAGTACTTC; CDR3: CASSPVPRGSSYEQYF; D: .; V: TRBV18; size: .; J: TRBJ2-7
DNA: TGTGCCAGCAGTTCCCCTGAGGGCTACACCTTC; CDR3: CASSSPEGYTF; D: .; V: TRBV28; size: .; J: TRBJ1-2
DNA: TGTGCCATCAGCATTACAGTGGGGGCGTGGACTGAAGCTTTCTTT; CDR3: CAISITVGAWTEAFF; D: .; V: TRBV10-3; size: .; J: TRBJ1-1
DNA: TGTGCCAGCAATAGTCATGAAAGCGACGAGCAGTACTTC; CDR3: CASNSHESDEQYF; D: .; V: TRBV6-6; size: few; J: TRBJ2-7
DNA: TGTGCCAGTAGTATCGATCCCAGGACTCGTTCACCCCTCCACTTT; CDR3: CASSIDPRTRSPLHF; D: .; V: TRBV19; size: .; J: TRBJ1-6
DNA: TGTGCCAGCAGCCCGACAGGGGGCAATCAGCCCCAGCATTTT; CDR3: CASSPTGGNQPQHF; D: TRBD1; V: TRBV7-3; size: .; J: TRBJ1-5
DNA: TGTGCCAGCAGTATAACGAGGGATACGCAGTATTTT; CDR3: CASSITRDTQYF; D: .; V: TRBV12-3/TRBV12-4; size: .; J: TRBJ2-3
DNA: TGTGCCAGCAGCTTCCCAGGCCGCGAGCAGTACTTC; CDR3: CASSFPGREQYF; D: .; V: TRBV11-2; size: .; J: TRBJ2-7
DNA: TGTGCCAGCAGTCGGAATAGCAGGGGGAACACCGGGGAGCTGTTTTTT; CDR3: CASSRNSRGNTGELFF; D: .; V: TRBV7-6; size: .; J: TRBJ2-2
DNA: TGTGCCAGCAGCCAACGATTTATGCTAGCGGGGCCAAAAGAGACCCAGTACTTC; CDR3: CASSQRFMLAGPKETQYF; D: TRBD2; V: TRBV14; size: .; J: TRBJ2-5
DNA: TGTGCCAGCAAAGACATCTCGACAGGGACCGGGGAGCTGTTTTTT; CDR3: CASKDISTGTGELFF; D: TRBD1; V: TRBV6-5; size: .; J: TRBJ2-2
DNA: TGTGCCAGCAGCGCGGTCCAGCCCCAGCATTTT; CDR3: CASSAVQPQHF; D: .; V: TRBV21-1; size: .; J: TRBJ1-5
DNA: TGTGCCACCAGCAGAGATTCCGGGACAGGGGGCGGTCAGCCCCAGCATTTT; CDR3: CATSRDSGTGGGQPQHF; D: TRBD1; V: TRBV15; size: .; J: TRBJ1-5
DNA: TGCAGTGCTAGTCTCGGGAGTGGCTACGAGCAGTACTTC; CDR3: CSASLGSGYEQYF; D: .; V: TRBV20-1; size: few; J: TRBJ2-7
DNA: TGTGCCAGCAGCGCGGGACAGGGATATCAGCCCCAGCATTTT; CDR3: CASSAGQGYQPQHF; D: TRBD1; V: TRBV5-6; size: .; J: TRBJ1-5
DNA: TGTGCCAGCAGTGACTCAGACAGACAGAAGTATCGTAGCAATCAGCCCCAGCATTTT; CDR3: CASSDSDRQKYRSNQPQHF; D: .; V: TRBV6-4; size: .; J: TRBJ1-5